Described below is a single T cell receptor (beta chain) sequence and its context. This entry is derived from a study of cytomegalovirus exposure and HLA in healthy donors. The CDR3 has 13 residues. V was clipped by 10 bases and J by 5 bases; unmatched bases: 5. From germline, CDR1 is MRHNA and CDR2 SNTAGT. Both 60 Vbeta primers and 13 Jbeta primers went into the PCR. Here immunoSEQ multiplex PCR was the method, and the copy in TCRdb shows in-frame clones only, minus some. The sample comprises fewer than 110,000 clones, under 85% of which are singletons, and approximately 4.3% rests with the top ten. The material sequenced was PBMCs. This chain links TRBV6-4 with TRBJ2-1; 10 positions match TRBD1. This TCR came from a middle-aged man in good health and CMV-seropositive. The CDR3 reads CATGTGDHNEQFF. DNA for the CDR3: TGTGCCACCGGGACAGGGGACCACAATGAGCAGTTCTTC.